These 5 T cell receptor beta chains were all obtained from the same sample, sequenced in a study of identical twins. TCRdb re-called the 5' RACE reads with MiXCR, one entry per CDR3 protein. Among 350,000 to 500,000 distinct CDR3 sequences, roughly 20% were seen once, and the ten largest hold 10% to 15%. The material sequenced was naive T cells sorted from blood. These receptors were taken from a middle-aged man in good health.

The chain combines TRBV29-1 with TRBJ2-3; D may be TRBD2 (6 bases). The V gene's germline CDR1 is SQVTM and CDR2 ANQGSEA. The CDR3 covers 12 residues. The ends were cut back, 6 bases at V and 6 bases at J, with 13 bases in the middle. The CDR3 loop reads CSVQDGGDTQYF. DNA for the CDR3: TGCAGCGTCCAAGACGGAGGGGATACGCAGTATTTT.

This clonotype turned up a few times. The chain combines TRBV6-5 with TRBJ2-6, with D uncertain. CDR1 MNHEY and CDR2 SVGAGI come from the germline V gene. The CDR3 runs to 15 residues. Trimming took off 0 bases at V and 3 bases at J, with 6 bases between the two ends. The CDR3 loop is CASSYSGVGANVLTF. The CDR3 DNA sequence: TGTGCCAGCAGTTACTCCGGTGTTGGGGCCAACGTCCTGACTTTC.

The chain carries TRBV20-1 and TRBJ2-6, with D uncertain. The V gene lost 6 bases and the J gene lost 0 bases, with 12 bases spanning the gap. This CDR3 has 15 residues. Germline CDR1 and CDR2: DFQATT and SNEGSKA (reference sequence). The DNA of the CDR3 is TGCAGTGCCACGCTAGGGTCCTCTGGGGCCAACGTCCTGACTTTC. It translates to CSATLGSSGANVLTF.

The rearrangement joins TRBV10-3 to TRBJ1-1; D not certain. The CDR3 is made up of 13 amino acids. V lost 7 bases and J 1 base, leaving 10 bases between the germline ends. In germline, CDR1 is ENHRY, CDR2 SYGVKD. The CDR3 nucleotides are TGTGCCATCACCCGGACGGAGAACACTGAAGCTTTCTTT. It codes for CAITRTENTEAFF.

As for this clonotype: The junction does not match germline at one end; this may be a read error. This sequence joins TRBV5-1 and TRBJ2-5; D unresolved. There are 13 residues in the CDR3. The germline V gene encodes CDR1 SGHRS and CDR2 YFSETQ. As DNA, the CDR3 is TGCGCCGGCAGCTCGGACCTGCAAGAGACCCAGTACTTC. Its translation: CAGSSDLQETQYF. Using reference TRBV5-1 and TRBJ2-5 for the parts outside the CDR3, the full variable domain is KAGVTQTPRYLIKTRGQQVTLSCSPISGHRSVSWYQQTPGQGLQFLFEYFSETQRNKGNFPGRFSGRQFSNSRSEMNVSTLELGDSALYLCAGSSDLQETQYFGPGTRLLVL.